Each of the 5 T cell receptor beta chains below was sequenced from the same sample in a study of T cell responses to AZD1222 COVID-19 vaccine (dated by TCRdb to the early 2020s). Libraries were prepared through the immunoSEQ multiplex PCR assay. TCRdb mirrors the immuneACCESS table, restricted to in-frame sequences. Some clones are absent from its copies; in checked studies, under half trace to an unresolved V gene, and the reason for the others is unknown. This sample has over 100,000 clones in its table, and about 82% of those were observed once. The ten top clones hold roughly 12% of the sample. What this sample's time point label stands for: baseline before first vaccination. Sequencing was performed on peripheral blood, taken on day 0 of AZD1222 vaccination. These receptors were taken from an adult in good health.

The chain carries TRBV11-2 and TRBJ2-7; a weak D match, TRBD1 (5 bases). V dropped 4 bases and J dropped 2 bases, with 9 bases sitting between them. There are 13 residues in the CDR3. Germline assignment: CDR1 SGHAT and CDR2 FQNNGV. CDR3 nucleotide sequence: TGTGCCAGCAGCTCTGACAGCCCCTACGAGCAGTACTTC. Translated, it gives CASSSDSPYEQYF. The entire variable domain, with the rest obtained from reference TRBV11-2 and TRBJ2-7, is as follows: EAGVAQSPRYKIIEKRQSVAFWCNPISGHATLYWYQQILGQGPKLLIQFQNNGVVDDSQLPKDRFSAERLKGVDSTLKIQPAKLEDSAVYLCASSSDSPYEQYFGPGTRLTVT.

The rearrangement links TRBV7-9 to TRBJ1-3; a possible D gene is TRBD1 (6 bases). This CDR3 region has 15 residues. In germline, CDR1 is SEHNR, CDR2 FQNEAQ (reference sequence). The V and J ends lost 5 bases and 3 bases respectively, with 14 bases between them. The CDR3 DNA reads TGTGCCAGCAGCCCCCTTCGGACAGTTGGAAACACCATATATTTT. It is translated as CASSPLRTVGNTIYF.

The CDR3: CATSDTGTSGFTDTQYF. The CDR3 DNA sequence: TGTGCCACCAGTGACACCGGGACTAGCGGGTTCACAGATACGCAGTATTTT. This rearrangement joins TRBV24-1 to TRBJ2-3, with TRBD2 identical over 12 bases. The germline CDR1 and CDR2 sequences are KGHDR and SFDVKD. The CDR3 is made up of 17 amino acids. V lost 4 bases and J lost 2; bases outside the gene matches: 6.

This clone was counted only a few times. The J gene is TRBJ1-6, the V gene TRBV7-2; D call uncertain. The CDR3 spans 14 residues. Trimming left V 8 bases short and J 8 bases short, with 16 bases between. From germline, CDR1 is SGHTA and CDR2 FQGNSA. CDR3 in DNA: TGTGCCAGCTCCTTGGCGTCCGGTTATTCACCCCTCCACTTT. Encoded protein: CASSLASGYSPLHF.

V and J are TRBV5-4 and TRBJ2-1; unclear D gene. The V and J ends lost 0 bases and 0 bases respectively, with 7 bases between them. Per germline, CDR1 SGHNT and CDR2 YYREEE (reference sequence). The CDR3 is 15 residues long. The DNA of the CDR3 is TGTGCCAGCAGCTTGGGGGCGAGCTCCTACAATGAGCAGTTCTTC. Amino acid sequence: CASSLGASSYNEQFF.